These 32 T cell receptor beta chains were sequenced from one sample in a study of T cell responses to AZD1222 COVID-19 vaccine (dated by TCRdb to the early 2020s). What this sample's time point label stands for: baseline before first vaccination. Receptor libraries were prepared by the immunoSEQ multiplex PCR assay. Imported from immuneACCESS, the table was reduced by TCRdb to in-frame sequences with V and J called. These copies leave out some clones; in studies compared against another copy, an unresolved V gene accounts for under half, and the cause of the remainder is not known. Recorded for this sample are 110,000 to 150,000 clones; 85% to 95% of them occurred a single time. The ten largest clones capture under 6.5% of the sample. Specimen: peripheral blood, collected on day 0 of AZD1222 vaccination. These TCRs come from an adult in good health.

The V and J genes are TRBV11-1 and TRBJ2-5; D is possibly TRBD2 (5 bases). The V end was cut by 6 bases, the J end by 1 base, with 12 bases between. CDR3 length: 14 amino acids. Looked up from germline, CDR1 is SGHAT and CDR2 is FQDESV (reference sequence). CDR3 residues: CASSPPAGQETQYF. The CDR3 DNA reads as TGTGCCAGCAGTCCGCCGGCGGGCCAAGAGACCCAGTACTTC.

Only a few counts were recorded for this clone. This chain's CDR3 is CSAIGLAELYEQYF. The CDR3 DNA follows: TGCAGCGCCATTGGACTAGCGGAGCTCTACGAGCAGTACTTC. This chain links TRBV29-1 with TRBJ2-7; 10 nucleotides align to TRBD2. The CDR3 loop spans 14 amino acids. Germline V gene lookup returns CDR1 SQVTM and CDR2 ANQGSEA. The trim removed 7 bases at V and 3 bases at J, leaving 9 bases unmatched.

The chain combines TRBV6-5 with TRBJ2-7; no definite D call. Trimming stripped 2 bases from V and 8 bases from J, with 7 bases between. This CDR3 contains 11 residues. Germline-derived CDR1 and CDR2 are MNHEY and SVGAGI. The CDR3 here is CASSYKAQQYF. CDR3 in DNA: TGTGCCAGCAGTTACAAGGCGCAGCAGTACTTC.

The chain's CDR3 is CASSSGGRTEAFF. CDR3 in DNA: TGTGCCAGTAGTTCCGGGGGAAGGACTGAAGCTTTCTTT. This chain links TRBV19 with TRBJ1-1, with D maybe TRBD1 (5 bases). Per germline, CDR1 LNHDA and CDR2 SQIVND (reference sequence). The length of the CDR3 is 13 residues. Trimming cost V 5 bases and J 5 bases, with 12 bases left between them. Complete variable domain (other parts from reference TRBV19 and TRBJ1-1): DGGITQSPKYLFRKEGQNVTLSCEQNLNHDAMYWYRQDPGQGLRLIYYSQIVNDFQKGDIAEGYSVSREKKESFPLTVTSAQKNPTAFYLCASSSGGRTEAFFGQGTRLTVV.

This rearrangement joins TRBV11-3 to TRBJ2-2, with D perhaps TRBD2 (6 bases). Trimming stripped 6 bases from V and 7 bases from J, with 15 bases between. The CDR3 spans 14 residues. Germline V lookup: CDR1 SGHNT, CDR2 YENEEA. The CDR3 sequence is CASRLEGTSGELFF. DNA of the CDR3: TGTGCCAGCAGGCTGGAGGGAACGAGCGGGGAGCTGTTTTTT.

This clone was seen once. The V and J genes are TRBV10-2 and TRBJ2-7; D might be TRBD2 (5 bases). The germline V gene encodes CDR1 WSHSY and CDR2 SAAADI. V was trimmed by 7 bases and J by 0 bases, leaving 10 bases between them. The CDR3 sequence is 13 residues long. The DNA for the CDR3 is TGCGCCAGCACCGAACTAGACTCCTACGAGCAGTACTTC. This translates into CASTELDSYEQYF.

Concerning this clone itself: The junction differs from germline at one of its ends, possibly a read error. The chain carries TRBV6-1 and TRBJ2-5, with D possibly matching TRBD2 (5 bases). Germline CDR1 MNHNS, CDR2 SASEGT. This CDR3 is built from 14 residues. CDR3 in amino acids: CASSQAVPQETQYF. The CDR3 DNA reads TGTGCCAGCAGTCAAGCGGTCCCCCAAGAGACCCAGTACTTC.

This clone was recorded only once. The rearrangement joins TRBV29-1 to TRBJ2-3, with TRBD1 as a possible D gene (6 bases). The CDR3 runs to 12 residues. Germline CDR1 is SQVTM and CDR2 is ANQGSEA. With 8 bases removed from V and 1 base from J, the gap between germline ends came to 10 bases. Here the CDR3 reads CSTRQGTDTQYF. In DNA, the CDR3 is TGCAGCACCCGACAGGGCACAGATACGCAGTATTTT.

The V and J genes are TRBV9 and TRBJ2-2, with D possibly being TRBD2 (5 bases). Germline V CDR1 and CDR2: SGDLS, YYNGEE. V lost 4 bases and J 0 bases, leaving 13 bases between the germline ends. The CDR3 sequence is 16 residues long. Written as DNA, the CDR3 is TGTGCCAGCAGCACGGGATACAGTTCGAACACCGGGGAGCTGTTTTTT. Protein: CASSTGYSSNTGELFF.

The chain combines TRBV29-1 with TRBJ1-2, with 7 bases matching TRBD1. Germline values: CDR1 SQVTM, CDR2 ANQGSEA. V lost 7 bases, J lost 1 base, and 15 bases stayed unmatched. The CDR3 totals 16 residues. In DNA form, the CDR3 reads TGCAGCGCCAAGGGGTGGGACAGCGAAATTAACTATGGCTACACCTTC. This gives the protein CSAKGWDSEINYGYTF.

The CDR3 sequence: CASSFYGGAYEQYF. Written as DNA, the CDR3 is TGTGCCAGCAGCTTTTATGGTGGTGCTTACGAGCAGTACTTC. This rearrangement joins TRBV5-4 to TRBJ2-7; no clear D. The CDR3 covers 14 residues. Germline V gene data show CDR1 as SGHNT and CDR2 as YYREEE (reference sequence). The V gene lost 2 bases and the J gene lost 4 bases, with 13 bases spanning the gap.

The V gene is TRBV2, the J gene TRBJ1-2; TRBD1 matches 8 bases. This CDR3 comprises 14 residues. Germline V gene data show CDR1 as SNHLY and CDR2 as FYNNEI. The junction had 13 bases not matched to a gene; V was cut back by 8 bases and J by 8 bases. CDR3 coding DNA: TGTGCCAGCTTTCTCCCGGGACAGGTCGGGGGCTACACCTTC. Protein sequence: CASFLPGQVGGYTF.

This clone was observed a single time. CDR3 DNA sequence: TGTGCCAGCAGCTTGCGGGGGGCGCCGGGAGATACGCAGTATTTT. It translates to CASSLRGAPGDTQYF. The rearrangement joins TRBV5-6 to TRBJ2-3; a possible D gene is TRBD2 (7 bases). Germline V gene lookup returns CDR1 SGHDT and CDR2 YYEEEE. The V gene lost 1 base and the J gene lost 5 bases, with 14 bases spanning the gap. The CDR3 consists of 15 residues.

The chain is built from TRBV2 and TRBJ1-2; TRBD1 might be the D (6 bases). Germline V gives CDR1 SNHLY, CDR2 FYNNEI. The ends were cut back, 7 bases at V and 6 bases at J, with 12 bases in the middle. The CDR3 is 12 amino acids. CDR3 protein: CASTQGLHGYTF. CDR3 in DNA: TGTGCCAGCACCCAGGGGTTGCATGGCTACACCTTC.

The count of this clone is one. The chain recombines TRBV5-5 with TRBJ2-1; 8 bases match TRBD2. Per the germline V gene, CDR1 is SGHKS and CDR2 is YYEKEE (reference sequence). The CDR3 covers 15 residues. The J segment lost 7 bases and the V segment lost 3 bases, leaving 9 bases of the junction unmatched. Here the CDR3 reads CASSSKRESGNEQFF. CDR3 DNA: TGTGCCAGCAGCTCTAAGCGGGAGAGCGGTAATGAGCAGTTCTTC.

The rearrangement links TRBV5-1 to TRBJ2-2, with no clear D. The CDR3 loop spans 15 amino acids. Germline V CDR1 and CDR2: SGHRS, YFSETQ. V was clipped by 0 bases and J by 4 bases, with 10 bases between them. The CDR3 loop reads CASSLGLLFTGELFF. The DNA of the CDR3 is TGCGCCAGCAGCTTGGGTCTACTATTCACCGGGGAGCTGTTTTTT.

This clone was counted a single time. The chain has TRBV28 and TRBJ2-4; D may correspond to TRBD1 or TRBD2 (6 bases each). This CDR3 is 16 amino acids long. CDR1 is MDHEN, CDR2 SYDVKM, per germline. The ends were cut back, 7 bases at V and 0 bases at J, with 16 bases in the middle. In DNA form, the CDR3 reads TGTGCCAGCACCCCCCGGGGGCGGGTAGCCAAAAACATTCAGTACTTC. Residues: CASTPRGRVAKNIQYF. Full variable domain (rest looked up from reference TRBV28 and TRBJ2-4): DVKVTQSSRYLVKRTGEKVFLECVQDMDHENMFWYRQDPGLGLRLIYFSYDVKMKEKGDIPEGYSVSREKKERFSLILESASTNQTSMYLCASTPRGRVAKNIQYFGAGTRLSVL.

The chain uses TRBV4-1 and TRBJ2-7, with a weak D call TRBD2 (7 bases). Trimming removed 0 bases at V and 5 bases at J, with 17 bases between. This CDR3 has 16 residues. CDR1 MGHRA and CDR2 YSYEKL come from the germline V gene. The CDR3 bases are TGCGCCAGCAGCCAAGATCGCAGGGAGGGGGACGACGAGCAGTACTTC. It specifies CASSQDRREGDDEQYF.

This clone was counted between two and nine times. The rearrangement uses TRBV19 and TRBJ1-1, with no clear D. The CDR3 spans 12 residues. CDR1 and CDR2 (germline): LNHDA, SQIVND (reference sequence). The V end lost 6 bases, the J end lost 5 bases, and 10 bases lay between the germline ends. As DNA, the CDR3 is TGTGCCAGTAGCGGAAGGGTGACTGAAGCTTTCTTT. Its protein is CASSGRVTEAFF.

The J gene is TRBJ2-1, the V gene TRBV13; TRBD2 agrees at 12 bases. The CDR3 extends over 14 amino acids. The V gene end was trimmed by 5 bases and the J gene end by 8 bases; junction bases not matched to a gene: 4. Looked up from germline, CDR1 is PRHDT and CDR2 is FYEKMQ (reference sequence). CDR3 loop: CASSETSGSDEQFF. The CDR3, as DNA: TGTGCCAGCAGCGAGACTAGCGGGAGCGATGAGCAGTTCTTC. Combining the CDR3 with reference TRBV13 and TRBJ2-1 gives the whole variable domain AAGVIQSPRHLIKEKRETATLKCYPIPRHDTVYWYQQGPGQDPQFLISFYEKMQSDKGSIPDRFSAQQFSDYHSELNMSSLELGDSALYFCASSETSGSDEQFFGPGTRLTVL.

This clone has just a few counts. The chain employs TRBV4-2 and TRBJ2-7, with 9 bases aligning to TRBD2. Germline CDR1 LGHNA, CDR2 YNFKEQ. The trim removed 3 bases at V and 6 bases at J, leaving 6 bases unmatched. The CDR3 is 14 residues long. CDR3 bases: TGTGCCAGCAGCCATTTAGCGGGAGCAGGCGAGCAGTACTTC. Amino acid sequence: CASSHLAGAGEQYF.

V and J are TRBV6-5 and TRBJ1-2; no reliable D call. The CDR3 spans 14 residues. The V end lost 0 bases, the J end lost 4 bases, and 9 bases lay between the germline ends. CDR1 and CDR2 from the germline V gene are MNHEY and SVGAGI. This chain's CDR3 is CASSYSAASYGYTF. For the CDR3, the DNA is TGTGCCAGCAGTTACTCGGCAGCCAGCTATGGCTACACCTTC.

The gene calls are TRBV7-8 and TRBJ2-2, with 9 bases matching TRBD1. Per the germline V gene, CDR1 is SGHVS and CDR2 is FQNEAQ. The CDR3 is made up of 17 amino acids. The V segment lost 1 base and the J segment 2 bases; nucleotides outside the gene matches: 5. Here the CDR3 DNA reads TGTGCCAGCAGCTTAGGCCCGGGACAGGGAAACACCGGGGAGCTGTTTTTT. Translation gives CASSLGPGQGNTGELFF.

V usage is TRBV11-2 and J usage is TRBJ1-5; 8 bases align to TRBD1. The CDR3 spans 15 residues. V shed 4 bases and J 4 bases; nucleotides not matched to a gene: 6. Germline CDR1 SGHAT, CDR2 FQNNGV. The CDR3 DNA reads as TGTGCCAGCAGCTCCCAGGGGGCGAGGAATCAGCCCCAGCATTTT. Its protein product is CASSSQGARNQPQHF.

The rearrangement uses TRBV9 and TRBJ2-1, with TRBD2 matching over 8 bases. V gave up 4 bases and J gave up 0 bases; unmatched junction bases: 6. This CDR3 is built from 16 residues. Germline V lookup: CDR1 SGDLS, CDR2 YYNGEE. The chain's CDR3 is CASSTFSGGSYNEQFF. The CDR3 region has the DNA TGTGCCAGCAGCACCTTCAGCGGGGGCTCCTACAATGAGCAGTTCTTC.

The rearrangement links TRBV2 to TRBJ1-6; 7 nucleotides line up with TRBD1. Germline CDR1 is SNHLY and CDR2 is FYNNEI. J gave up 8 bases and V 2 bases, and 6 bases lay outside the gene matches. This CDR3 is 15 amino acids long. CDR3 residues: CASSERGTAYSPLHF. For the CDR3, the DNA is TGTGCCAGCAGTGAACGCGGGACAGCCTATTCACCCCTCCACTTT.

V gene TRBV24-1 combines with J gene TRBJ2-5; TRBD1 agrees at 7 bases. The germline CDR1 and CDR2 sequences are KGHDR and SFDVKD. This CDR3 spans 14 amino acids. Trimming cost V 5 bases and J 0 bases; bases outside gene matches: 2. The DNA for the CDR3 is TGTGCCACCAGTGGTCAGGGGGACCAAGAGACCCAGTACTTC. It specifies CATSGQGDQETQYF.

The chain has TRBV2 and TRBJ2-7, with a weak D call TRBD2 (5 bases). Trimming left V 2 bases short and J 0 bases short, with 8 bases between. CDR3 size: 14 residues. Looked up from germline, CDR1 is SNHLY and CDR2 is FYNNEI. DNA for the CDR3: TGTGCCAGCAGTGAAAAGCGGAACTCCTACGAGCAGTACTTC. Its protein product is CASSEKRNSYEQYF.

The chain combines TRBV2 with TRBJ1-5, with D unresolved. The CDR3 consists of 14 residues. Deletions cut 5 bases from V and 0 bases from J, with 8 bases between. Germline loops: CDR1 SNHLY, CDR2 FYNNEI. The CDR3 region is CASSPLYSNQPQHF. The CDR3, as DNA: TGTGCCAGCAGTCCCCTTTATAGCAATCAGCCCCAGCATTTT.

The chain is built from TRBV13 and TRBJ1-1; tentative D call: TRBD1 (5 bases). Germline V gene lookup returns CDR1 PRHDT and CDR2 FYEKMQ (reference sequence). The ends were cut back, 5 bases at V and 3 bases at J, with 13 bases in the middle. The CDR3 covers 14 residues. As DNA, the CDR3 is TGTGCCAGCAGCCCCGGACGAGGGGACACTGAAGCTTTCTTT. Translated: CASSPGRGDTEAFF.

V is TRBV4-1 and J is TRBJ2-1; D is uncertain. The germline CDR1 and CDR2 sequences are MGHRA and YSYEKL. This CDR3 is 17 amino acids long. V lost 3 bases and J 3 bases, leaving 18 bases between the germline ends. CDR3 residues: CASSQTPARRYYNEQFF. The CDR3 DNA follows: TGCGCCAGCAGCCAGACCCCCGCGAGGCGATACTACAATGAGCAGTTCTTC.

This chain links TRBV28 with TRBJ1-1; TRBD1 matches at 8 bases. Germline CDR1 is MDHEN and CDR2 is SYDVKM. V was pared by 3 bases and J by 2 bases, with 8 bases of the junction left unmatched. CDR3 length: 16 residues. In nucleotides, the CDR3 is TGTGCCAGCAGTTTCGAACCAGGGGGCTTTAACACTGAAGCTTTCTTT. Translating gives CASSFEPGGFNTEAFF.